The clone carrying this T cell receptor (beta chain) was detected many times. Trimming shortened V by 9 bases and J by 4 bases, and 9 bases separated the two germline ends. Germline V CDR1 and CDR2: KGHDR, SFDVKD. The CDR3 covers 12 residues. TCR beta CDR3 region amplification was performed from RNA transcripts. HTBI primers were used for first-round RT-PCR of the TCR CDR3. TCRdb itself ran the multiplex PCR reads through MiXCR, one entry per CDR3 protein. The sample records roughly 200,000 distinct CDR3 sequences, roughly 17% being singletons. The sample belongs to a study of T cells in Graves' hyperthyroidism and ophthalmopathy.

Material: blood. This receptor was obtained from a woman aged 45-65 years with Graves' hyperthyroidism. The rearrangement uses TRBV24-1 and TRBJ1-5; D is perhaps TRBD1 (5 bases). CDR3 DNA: TGTGCCACCCAACGGGGGAATCAGCCCCAGCATTTT. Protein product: CATQRGNQPQHF.